The 24 T cell receptor beta chains in this list originate from one sample, sequenced in a study of OX40 agonist ivuxolimab in advanced cancers. Profiled with immunoSEQ multiplex PCR; TCRdb holds only in-frame clones, not every one. The sample yields about 68,000 clones, more than 65% seen once. Here the sequenced sample was CD4+ or CD8+ T cells sorted from blood, taken in a trial of the OX40 agonist ivuxolimab. These receptors all come from an adult with an advanced solid tumor such as melanoma, head and neck, liver or kidney cancer.

This clone was seen more than once but under ten times. The genes are TRBV2 and TRBJ1-2; weak D call: TRBD1 (5 bases). Trimming pared 0 bases from V and 2 bases from J, leaving 10 bases between. Germline V lookup: CDR1 SNHLY, CDR2 FYNNEI. CDR3 size: 15 residues. Here the CDR3 reads CASSEAWDVNYGYTF. DNA of the CDR3: TGTGCCAGCAGTGAAGCGTGGGACGTAAACTATGGCTACACCTTC.

V usage is TRBV14 and J usage is TRBJ2-7, with D perhaps matching TRBD1 or TRBD2 (5 bases each). The germline V gene encodes CDR1 SGHDN and CDR2 FVKESK. The CDR3 totals 14 residues. Trimming took off 4 bases at V and 6 bases at J, with 16 bases between the two ends. The CDR3 DNA sequence: TGTGCCAGCAGCCTGTACCAGGGAGCCTCCGAGCAGTACTTC. Its translation is CASSLYQGASEQYF. The variable domain in full, completed from reference TRBV14 and TRBJ2-7, reads EAGVTQFPSHSVIEKGQTVTLRCDPISGHDNLYWYRRVMGKEIKFLLHFVKESKQDESGMPNNRFLAERTGGTYSTLKVQPAELEDSGVYFCASSLYQGASEQYFGPGTRLTVT.

The chain is built from TRBV29-1 and TRBJ2-7; weak D call: TRBD2 (5 bases). Germline CDR1 SQVTM, CDR2 ANQGSEA. Trimming took 2 bases from V and 2 from J, leaving 13 bases between them. The CDR3 covers 14 residues. The CDR3 DNA reads TGCAGCGTTGAAACGGGAAAAGCCACCTACGAGCAGTACTTC. Its translation: CSVETGKATYEQYF.

The chain employs TRBV5-1 and TRBJ2-5; the D gene is possibly TRBD2 (5 bases). V was cut by 3 bases and J by 4 bases, with 13 bases left in between. This CDR3 contains 14 residues. The germline gives CDR1 SGHRS, CDR2 YFSETQ. CDR3 in amino acids: CASSSDYPGETQYF. DNA of the CDR3: TGCGCCAGCAGCTCCGACTACCCCGGAGAGACCCAGTACTTC.

The gene calls are TRBV4-3 and TRBJ1-1, with a possible D match to TRBD1 (5 bases). Trimming pared 3 bases from V and 1 base from J, leaving 9 bases between. The CDR3 is 14 amino acids. CDR1 is LGHNA, CDR2 YSLEER, per germline. The CDR3 region is CASSQTTGNTEAFF. The CDR3 bases are TGCGCCAGCAGCCAGACAACAGGGAACACTGAAGCTTTCTTT.

This clone was seen a few times. The gene calls are TRBV19 and TRBJ2-7; TRBD1 agrees at 9 bases. The CDR3 totals 15 residues. The germline V gene has CDR1 LNHDA and CDR2 SQIVND (reference sequence). V shed 3 bases, J shed 7 bases, and the junction held 10 bases outside the gene matches. The DNA of the CDR3 is TGTGCCAGTAGTATTCAGGGGACAGGGCAAGAAGAGCAGTACTTC. Translation: CASSIQGTGQEEQYF.

This rearrangement joins TRBV6-5 to TRBJ2-5, with D possibly matching TRBD1 (5 bases). V dropped 8 bases and J dropped 8 bases, with 12 bases sitting between them. CDR1 and CDR2 from the germline V gene are MNHEY and SVGAGI. CDR3 length equals 11 residues. CDR3: CASGDQGTQYF. The CDR3 coding sequence is TGTGCCAGCGGCGACCAGGGTACCCAGTACTTC.

This clone has just one count. The rearrangement uses TRBV11-3 and TRBJ2-6, with D possibly being TRBD2 (7 bases). V was cut by 5 bases and J by 3 bases, with 20 bases left in between. CDR1 is SGHNT, CDR2 YENEEA, per germline. This CDR3 comprises 18 residues. DNA of the CDR3: TGTGCCAGCAGCCAAGGGGGGGCCCAGATGTTTGGGGCCAACGTCCTGACTTTC. Translating gives CASSQGGAQMFGANVLTF.

The gene calls are TRBV7-3 and TRBJ2-7; 9 bases agree with TRBD2. Unmatched junction bases numbered 5, after V lost 0 bases and J lost 5 bases. Germline assignment: CDR1 SGHTA and CDR2 FQGTGA. This CDR3 comprises 15 residues. CDR3 residues: CASSLTGSGSHEQYF. In DNA form, the CDR3 reads TGTGCCAGCAGCTTAACAGGTAGCGGGAGCCACGAGCAGTACTTC.

This rearrangement joins TRBV18 to TRBJ2-6; possibly TRBD1 or TRBD2 for D (5 bases each). The germline V gene has CDR1 KGHSH and CDR2 LQKENI. The V end lost 0 bases, the J end lost 2 bases, and 8 bases lay between the germline ends. CDR3 size: 16 residues. CDR3 sequence reads: CASSPPGDPGANVLTF. CDR3 bases: TGTGCCAGCTCACCACCGGGGGATCCTGGGGCCAACGTCCTGACTTTC.

The chain combines TRBV2 with TRBJ1-1, with D perhaps matching TRBD1 (5 bases). V lost 7 bases, J lost 7 bases, and 19 bases lay in between. The germline V gene has CDR1 SNHLY and CDR2 FYNNEI. The CDR3 is 14 residues long. As DNA, the CDR3 is TGTGCCAGCACCGCTCCGGGGGATAGTGGTGAAGCTTTCTTT. This encodes CASTAPGDSGEAFF.

The chain joins TRBV28 to TRBJ2-1, with TRBD2 matching 9 bases. CDR1 and CDR2 (germline): MDHEN, SYDVKM. Unmatched junction bases numbered 13, after V lost 6 bases and J lost 4 bases. CDR3 length: 17 amino acids. Here the CDR3 DNA reads TGTGCCAGCAGCCGCTCCCACCTAGCGGGAAGATACAATGAGCAGTTCTTC. It is translated as CASSRSHLAGRYNEQFF. Drawing the rest from reference TRBV28 and TRBJ2-1, the complete variable domain is DVKVTQSSRYLVKRTGEKVFLECVQDMDHENMFWYRQDPGLGLRLIYFSYDVKMKEKGDIPEGYSVSREKKERFSLILESASTNQTSMYLCASSRSHLAGRYNEQFFGPGTRLTVL.

V is TRBV5-1 and J is TRBJ2-3, with a possible D match to TRBD1 (6 bases). V was shortened by 2 bases and J by 5 bases, with 15 bases between the two germline ends. The CDR3 contains 15 residues. The germline gives CDR1 SGHRS, CDR2 YFSETQ. As DNA, the CDR3 is TGCGCCAGCAGCTTACAGGGATTGAGTGGAGATACGCAGTATTTT. This sequence encodes CASSLQGLSGDTQYF.

This clone was detected only once. The chain uses TRBV9 and TRBJ1-4; D ambiguous. CDR1 and CDR2 from the germline V gene are SGDLS and YYNGEE. Trimming left V 4 bases short and J 11 bases short, with 15 bases between. This CDR3 is built from 13 residues. CDR3 DNA sequence: TGTGCCAGCAGCCCTTCCCTAAGCTCGAAACTGTTTTTT. Amino acids: CASSPSLSSKLFF.

This sequence joins TRBV27 and TRBJ2-5; 7 nucleotides agree with TRBD2. The CDR3 loop spans 14 amino acids. Germline assignment: CDR1 MNHEY and CDR2 SMNVEV (reference sequence). After removal of 2 bases from V and 5 bases from J, the junction contained 5 bases not matched to a gene. The CDR3 here is CASSLIGEGETQYF. The DNA for the CDR3 is TGTGCCAGCAGTTTAATAGGGGAGGGGGAGACCCAGTACTTC.

The chain has TRBV19 and TRBJ1-1, with 9 bases fitting TRBD1. Germline CDR1 is LNHDA and CDR2 is SQIVND (reference sequence). Trimming cost V 3 bases and J 1 base; bases outside gene matches: 3. The CDR3 consists of 15 residues. The CDR3 DNA reads as TGTGCCAGTAGTATTACGGGACAGGGGAACACTGAAGCTTTCTTT. Its translation: CASSITGQGNTEAFF.

The rearrangement joins TRBV28 to TRBJ1-2; 10 bases map to TRBD1. The CDR3 spans 15 residues. CDR1 MDHEN and CDR2 SYDVKM come from the germline V gene. Trimming at V came to 2 bases and at J to 2 bases, leaving 2 bases not matched to a gene. CDR3 loop: CASSLGQGENYGYTF. CDR3 DNA sequence: TGTGCCAGCAGTTTAGGACAGGGGGAAAACTATGGCTACACCTTC.

The V gene is TRBV28, the J gene TRBJ2-7, with 7 bases matching TRBD1. CDR3 size: 15 residues. The ends lost 5 bases at V and 2 bases at J; junction bases unmatched: 9. Germline assignment: CDR1 MDHEN and CDR2 SYDVKM. CDR3 sequence reads: CASSHRGQLAYEQYF. The CDR3 bases are TGTGCCAGCAGTCACAGGGGCCAGCTCGCCTACGAGCAGTACTTC.

The chain couples TRBV9 to TRBJ1-4; D is unresolved. CDR1 is SGDLS and CDR2 is YYNGEE in the germline V gene. V lost 3 bases and J 3 bases, leaving 6 bases between the germline ends. This CDR3 has 13 residues. CDR3 protein: CASSAPPNEKLFF. The DNA of the CDR3 is TGTGCCAGCAGCGCCCCCCCTAATGAAAAACTGTTTTTT.

This clone occurred a few times. The V call is TRBV11-3, the J call TRBJ2-1; D tentatively reads TRBD1 or TRBD2 (5 bases each). Trimming stripped 1 base from V and 8 bases from J, with 6 bases between. CDR1 and CDR2 (germline): SGHNT, YENEEA. The length of the CDR3 is 12 residues. The CDR3 region is CASSLVGDEQFF. For the CDR3, the DNA is TGTGCCAGCAGCTTAGTGGGGGATGAGCAGTTCTTC.

A single count supports this clone. The chain's CDR3 is CASLRGVHRGANYGYTF. CDR3 DNA sequence: TGCGCCAGTTTAAGGGGCGTTCACAGGGGAGCTAACTATGGCTACACCTTC. The chain combines TRBV5-1 with TRBJ1-2; 7 bases align to TRBD1. V dropped 8 bases and J dropped 0; count of bases not matched to a gene: 16. Germline V gene data show CDR1 as SGHRS and CDR2 as YFSETQ. The CDR3 loop spans 17 amino acids.

This clone came up once. The chain recombines TRBV6-1 with TRBJ1-1, with 10 bases lining up with TRBD1. Germline V gives CDR1 MNHNS, CDR2 SASEGT. V lost 5 bases and J lost 1; bases outside the gene matches: 1. This CDR3 comprises 14 residues. In DNA, the CDR3 is TGTGCCAGCAGTTGGGACAGGGGGAACACTGAAGCTTTCTTT. Its translation: CASSWDRGNTEAFF.

The CDR3 loop is CSVDQGQSNQPQHF. The CDR3 DNA sequence: TGCAGCGTTGATCAGGGGCAGAGTAATCAGCCCCAGCATTTT. The rearrangement links TRBV29-1 to TRBJ1-5; TRBD1 is a possible D gene (6 bases). Trimming pared 3 bases from V and 4 bases from J, leaving 13 bases between. CDR3 length equals 14 residues. Per the germline V gene, CDR1 is SQVTM and CDR2 is ANQGSEA. The entire variable domain, with the rest obtained from reference TRBV29-1 and TRBJ1-5, is as follows: SAVISQKPSRDICQRGTSLTIQCQVDSQVTMMFWYRQQPGQSLTLIATANQGSEATYESGFVIDKFPISRPNLTFSTLTVSNMSPEDSSIYLCSVDQGQSNQPQHFGDGTRLSIL.

This clone was seen only once. The rearrangement uses TRBV19 and TRBJ2-7; 9 bases are shared with TRBD1. The CDR3 contains 15 residues. J lost 4 bases, V lost 3 bases, and 7 bases had no gene match. Germline CDR1 and CDR2: LNHDA and SQIVND (reference sequence). DNA of the CDR3: TGTGCCAGTAGTATTGGGACAGGGAAGACATACGAGCAGTACTTC. This translates into CASSIGTGKTYEQYF.